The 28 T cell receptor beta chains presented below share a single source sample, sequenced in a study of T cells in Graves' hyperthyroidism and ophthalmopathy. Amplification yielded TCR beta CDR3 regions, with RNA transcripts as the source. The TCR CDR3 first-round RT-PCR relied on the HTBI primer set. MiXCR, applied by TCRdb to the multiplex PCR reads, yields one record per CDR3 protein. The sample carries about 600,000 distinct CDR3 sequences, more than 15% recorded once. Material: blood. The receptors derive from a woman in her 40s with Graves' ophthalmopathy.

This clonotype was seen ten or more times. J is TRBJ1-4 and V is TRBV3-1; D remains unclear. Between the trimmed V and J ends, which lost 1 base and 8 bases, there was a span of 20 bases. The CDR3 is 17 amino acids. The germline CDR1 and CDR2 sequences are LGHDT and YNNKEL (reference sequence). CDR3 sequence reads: CASSQVVGSFSEEKLFF. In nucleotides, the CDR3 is TGTGCCAGCAGCCAAGTAGTTGGCTCCTTTTCCGAAGAAAAACTGTTTTTT.

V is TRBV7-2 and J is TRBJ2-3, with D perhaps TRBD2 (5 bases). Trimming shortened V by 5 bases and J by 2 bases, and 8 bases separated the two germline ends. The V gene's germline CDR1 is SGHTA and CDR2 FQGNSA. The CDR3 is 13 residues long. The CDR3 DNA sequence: TGTGCCAGCAGCCGCGGGTTCACAGATACGCAGTATTTT. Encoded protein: CASSRGFTDTQYF.

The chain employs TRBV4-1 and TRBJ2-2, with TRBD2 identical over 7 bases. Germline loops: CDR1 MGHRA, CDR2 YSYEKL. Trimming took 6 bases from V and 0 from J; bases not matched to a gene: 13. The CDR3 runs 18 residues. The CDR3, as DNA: TGCGCCAGCAGTCCCGGGGCAGCGGGAACGTCGAACACCGGGGAGCTGTTTTTT. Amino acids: CASSPGAAGTSNTGELFF.

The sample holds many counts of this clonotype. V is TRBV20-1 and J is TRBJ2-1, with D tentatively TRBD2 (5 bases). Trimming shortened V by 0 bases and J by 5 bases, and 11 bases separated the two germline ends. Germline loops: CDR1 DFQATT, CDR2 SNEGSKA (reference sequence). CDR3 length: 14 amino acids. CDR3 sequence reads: CSARDKRRNNEQFF. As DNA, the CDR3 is TGCAGTGCTAGAGATAAGCGGCGAAACAATGAGCAGTTCTTC.

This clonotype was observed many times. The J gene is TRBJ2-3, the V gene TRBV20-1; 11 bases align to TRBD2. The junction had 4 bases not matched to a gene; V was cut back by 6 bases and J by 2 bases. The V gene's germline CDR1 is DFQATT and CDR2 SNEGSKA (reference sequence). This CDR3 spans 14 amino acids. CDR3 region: CSATLAGVTDTQYF. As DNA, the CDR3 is TGCAGTGCAACACTAGCGGGGGTCACAGATACGCAGTATTTT.

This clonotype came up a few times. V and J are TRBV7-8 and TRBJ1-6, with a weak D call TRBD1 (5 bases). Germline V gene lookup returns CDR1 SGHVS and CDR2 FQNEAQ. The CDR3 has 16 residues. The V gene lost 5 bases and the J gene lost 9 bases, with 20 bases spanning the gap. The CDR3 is CASSPNSGQGGSPLHF. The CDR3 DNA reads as TGTGCCAGCAGCCCCAACAGCGGCCAGGGTGGTTCACCCCTCCACTTT.

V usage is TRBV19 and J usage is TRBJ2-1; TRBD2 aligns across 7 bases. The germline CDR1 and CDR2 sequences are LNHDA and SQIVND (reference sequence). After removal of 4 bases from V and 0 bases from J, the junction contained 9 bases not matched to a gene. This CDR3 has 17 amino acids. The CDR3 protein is CASSKRSSGRSYNEQFF. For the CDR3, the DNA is TGTGCCAGTAGTAAGAGGTCTAGCGGTCGCTCCTACAATGAGCAGTTCTTC.

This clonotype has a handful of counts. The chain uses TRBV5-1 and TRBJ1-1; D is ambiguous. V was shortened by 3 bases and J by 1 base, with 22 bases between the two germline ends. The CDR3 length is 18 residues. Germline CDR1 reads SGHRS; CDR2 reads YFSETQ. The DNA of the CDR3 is TGCGCCAGCAGCTCCCTCCACATGGCGCCTCAATGGAACACTGAAGCTTTCTTT. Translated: CASSSLHMAPQWNTEAFF.

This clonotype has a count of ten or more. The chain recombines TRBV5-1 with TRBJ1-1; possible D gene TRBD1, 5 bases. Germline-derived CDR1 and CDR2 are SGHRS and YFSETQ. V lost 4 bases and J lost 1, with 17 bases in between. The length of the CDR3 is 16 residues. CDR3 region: CASSHGDGGRNTEAFF. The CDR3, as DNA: TGCGCCAGCAGCCACGGGGACGGCGGTAGGAACACTGAAGCTTTCTTT.

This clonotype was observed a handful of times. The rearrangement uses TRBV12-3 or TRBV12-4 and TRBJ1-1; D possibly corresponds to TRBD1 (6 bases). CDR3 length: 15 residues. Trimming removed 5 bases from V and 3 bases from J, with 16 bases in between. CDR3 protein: CASSTHRGGYTEAFF. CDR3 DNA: TGTGCCAGCAGTACTCACAGAGGGGGTTACACTGAAGCTTTCTTT.

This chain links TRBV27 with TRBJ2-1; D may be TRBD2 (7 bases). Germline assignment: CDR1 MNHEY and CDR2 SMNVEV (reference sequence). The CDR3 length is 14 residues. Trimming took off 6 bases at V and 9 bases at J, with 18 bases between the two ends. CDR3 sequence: CASSSIGGAIEQFF. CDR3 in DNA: TGTGCCAGCAGCTCTATTGGGGGGGCGATTGAGCAGTTCTTC.

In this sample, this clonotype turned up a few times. In DNA, the CDR3 is TGTGCCAGCAGCCAAGATCCGGGACTAGCGGTCCCCTACGAGCAGTACTTC. This encodes CASSQDPGLAVPYEQYF. This rearrangement joins TRBV3-1 to TRBJ2-7, with 11 bases aligning to TRBD2. The CDR3 covers 17 residues. Losses at the gene ends were 0 bases for V and 2 bases for J; bases not matched to a gene: 6. In germline, CDR1 is LGHDT, CDR2 YNNKEL (reference sequence).

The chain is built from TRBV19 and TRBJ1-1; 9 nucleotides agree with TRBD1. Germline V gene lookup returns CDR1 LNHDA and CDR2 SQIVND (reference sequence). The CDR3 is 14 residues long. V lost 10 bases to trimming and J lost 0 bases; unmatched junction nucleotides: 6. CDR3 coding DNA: TGTGCCACGGGACAGGGTTCGGTGAACACTGAAGCTTTCTTT. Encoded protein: CATGQGSVNTEAFF.

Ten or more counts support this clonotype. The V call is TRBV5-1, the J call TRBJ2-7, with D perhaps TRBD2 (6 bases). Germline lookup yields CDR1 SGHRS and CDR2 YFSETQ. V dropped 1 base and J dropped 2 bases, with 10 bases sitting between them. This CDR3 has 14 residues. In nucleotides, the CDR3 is TGCGCCAGCAGCTTGAGGACTAACACCTACGAGCAGTACTTC. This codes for CASSLRTNTYEQYF.

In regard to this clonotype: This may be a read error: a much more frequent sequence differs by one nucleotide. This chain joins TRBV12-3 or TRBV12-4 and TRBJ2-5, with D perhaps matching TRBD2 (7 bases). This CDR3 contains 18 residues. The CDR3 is CTSKKGGGSGTHQETQYF. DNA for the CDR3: TGTACCAGCAAAAAGGGGGGGGGGTCCGGGACTCACCAAGAGACCCAGTACTTC.

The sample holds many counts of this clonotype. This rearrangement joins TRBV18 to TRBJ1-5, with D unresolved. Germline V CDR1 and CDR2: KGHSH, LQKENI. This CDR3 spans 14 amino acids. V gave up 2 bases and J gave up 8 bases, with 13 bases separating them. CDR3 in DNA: TGTGCCAGCTCACCAGGGCAGGAAGTAAAGCCCCAGCATTTT. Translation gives CASSPGQEVKPQHF.

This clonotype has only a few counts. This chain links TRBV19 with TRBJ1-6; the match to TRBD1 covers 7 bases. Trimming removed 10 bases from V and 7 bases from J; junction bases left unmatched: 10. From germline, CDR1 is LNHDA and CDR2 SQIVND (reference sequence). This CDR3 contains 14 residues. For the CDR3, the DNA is TGTGCCACCCGGCGGGACAGCGGAAATTCACCCCTCCACTTT. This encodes CATRRDSGNSPLHF.

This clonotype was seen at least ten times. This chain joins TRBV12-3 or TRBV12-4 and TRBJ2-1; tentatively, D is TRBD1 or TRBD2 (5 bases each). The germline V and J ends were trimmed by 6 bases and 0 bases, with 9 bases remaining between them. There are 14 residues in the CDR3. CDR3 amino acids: CASSWDLSYNEQFF. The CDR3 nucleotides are TGTGCCAGCAGCTGGGACCTCTCCTACAATGAGCAGTTCTTC.

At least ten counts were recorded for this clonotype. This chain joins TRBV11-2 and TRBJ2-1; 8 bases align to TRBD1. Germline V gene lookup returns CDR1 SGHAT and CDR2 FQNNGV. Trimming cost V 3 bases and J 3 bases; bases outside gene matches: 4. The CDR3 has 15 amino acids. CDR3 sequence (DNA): TGTGCCAGCAGCTTCAACAGGGGGAACTACAATGAGCAGTTCTTC. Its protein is CASSFNRGNYNEQFF.

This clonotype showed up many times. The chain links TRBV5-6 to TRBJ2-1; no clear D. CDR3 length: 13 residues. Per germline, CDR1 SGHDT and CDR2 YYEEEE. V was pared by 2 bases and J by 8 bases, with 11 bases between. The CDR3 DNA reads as TGTGCCAGCAGCTTTGAGGTTGAGTATGAGCAGTTCTTC. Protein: CASSFEVEYEQFF.

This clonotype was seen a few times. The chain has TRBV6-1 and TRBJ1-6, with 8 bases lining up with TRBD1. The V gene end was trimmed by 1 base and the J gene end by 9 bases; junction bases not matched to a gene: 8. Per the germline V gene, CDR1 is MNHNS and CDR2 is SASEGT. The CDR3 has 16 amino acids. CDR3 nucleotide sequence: TGTGCCAGCAGTGAAGGAAGCGGACAGGGATCTTCACCCCTCCACTTT. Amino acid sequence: CASSEGSGQGSSPLHF.

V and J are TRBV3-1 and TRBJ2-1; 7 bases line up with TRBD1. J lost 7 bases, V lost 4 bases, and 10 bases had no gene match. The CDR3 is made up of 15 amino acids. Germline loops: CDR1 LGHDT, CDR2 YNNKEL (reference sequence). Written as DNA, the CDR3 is TGTGCCAGCAGCCTTGGACAGGAAAAATCAAATGAGCAGTTCTTC. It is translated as CASSLGQEKSNEQFF.

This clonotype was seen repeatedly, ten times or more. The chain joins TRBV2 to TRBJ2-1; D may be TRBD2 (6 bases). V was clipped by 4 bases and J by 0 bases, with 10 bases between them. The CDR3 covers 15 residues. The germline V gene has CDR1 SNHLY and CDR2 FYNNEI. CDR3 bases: TGTGCCAGCAGTGTCGGGAGTCTCTCCTACAATGAGCAGTTCTTC. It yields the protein CASSVGSLSYNEQFF.

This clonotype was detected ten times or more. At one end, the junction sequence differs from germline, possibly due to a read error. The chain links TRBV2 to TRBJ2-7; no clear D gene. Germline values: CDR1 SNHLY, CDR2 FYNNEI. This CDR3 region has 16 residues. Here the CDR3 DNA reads TGTGCCACCCCCTGGTCGAGTGGAGCCGGGCCGTACGGGCAGTACTTC. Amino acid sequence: CATPWSSGAGPYGQYF.

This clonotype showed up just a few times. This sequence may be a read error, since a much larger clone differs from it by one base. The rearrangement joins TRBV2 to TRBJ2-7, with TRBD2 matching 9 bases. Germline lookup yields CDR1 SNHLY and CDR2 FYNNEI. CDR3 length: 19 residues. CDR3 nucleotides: TGTGTCAGCAGTGACCCTACACGGGGCGGTTCTAGCGGGACCTACGAGCAGTACTTC. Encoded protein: CVSSDPTRGGSSGTYEQYF.

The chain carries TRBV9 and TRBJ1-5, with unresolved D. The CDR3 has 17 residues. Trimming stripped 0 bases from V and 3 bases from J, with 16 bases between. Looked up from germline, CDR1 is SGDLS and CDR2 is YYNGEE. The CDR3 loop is CASSVDTTGRNNQPQHF. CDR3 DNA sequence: TGTGCCAGCAGCGTAGATACCACCGGGAGGAACAATCAGCCCCAGCATTTT.

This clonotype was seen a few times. CDR3 DNA sequence: TGCGCCAGCAGCCAAGGGGGACAGGGAGATCAGCCCCAGCATTTT. Amino acid sequence: CASSQGGQGDQPQHF. The chain carries TRBV4-1 and TRBJ1-5, with 9 bases that match TRBD1. The CDR3 runs to 15 residues. Germline lookup yields CDR1 MGHRA and CDR2 YSYEKL. V shed 1 base, J shed 5 bases, and the junction held 3 bases outside the gene matches.

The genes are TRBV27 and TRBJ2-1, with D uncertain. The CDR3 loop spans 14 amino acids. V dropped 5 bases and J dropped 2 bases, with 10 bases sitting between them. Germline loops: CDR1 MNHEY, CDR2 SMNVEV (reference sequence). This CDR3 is CASSLHSPYNEQFF. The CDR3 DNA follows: TGTGCCAGCAGTCTACACTCCCCCTACAATGAGCAGTTCTTC.